A selection of T cell receptor beta chains follows, all from one sample in a study of Graves' ophthalmopathy and Graves' hyperthyroidism. In TCRdb, the multiplex PCR reads were re-called with MiXCR into one record per CDR3 protein. The data contain about 620,000 distinct CDR3 sequences, about 24% of them seen just once; the ten biggest clones take up around 6.5%. Sequenced input: peripheral blood. These receptors were obtained from a woman aged 18-35 years with stable Graves' hyperthyroidism. Some clones in this sample may be carry-over from other donors' samples. CDR3s include the opening cysteine and the closing phenylalanine or tryptophan. The D gene is left open where the match is weak. Clone size, where shown, is once, few, many, or a class for clones that have expanded.

CDR3nt	CDR3aa	d_gene	abundance	j_gene	v_gene
TGTGCCAGCAGCCACCACAGGCGCGGGACAGGGCGCTACGAGCAGTACTTC	CASSHHRRGTGRYEQYF	TRBD1	many	TRBJ2-7	TRBV14
TGCAGCGTTGGGGGGTACACCGGGGAGCTGTTTTTT	CSVGGYTGELFF	-	many	TRBJ2-2	TRBV29-1
TGTGCCAGCAGCCCCGCTAGCTGGGAGACCCAGTACTTC	CASSPASWETQYF	-	many	TRBJ2-5	TRBV7-2
TGTGCCAGCAGTTACAGCGGGGAGACTGAAGCTTGCTTT	CASSYSGETEACF	-	-	TRBJ1-1	TRBV6-5
TGTGCCAGCAGCTTAGGGACCCTGGGGAGTGGAAACATTCAGTACTTC	CASSLGTLGSGNIQYF	-	few	TRBJ2-4	TRBV7-6
TGTGCCAGACGGGACTTAGATCGGGATGGCTACACCTTC	CARRDLDRDGYTF	-	few	TRBJ1-2	TRBV2
TGTGCCAGCAGTTACTCGATCGGGGGCGGCACTGAAGCTTTCTTT	CASSYSIGGGTEAFF	-	-	TRBJ1-1	TRBV6-5
TGTGCCACCAGCGGCCTGACTTATTTCAGTTCAGCGCGATGGGGGGACACTGAAGCTTTCTTT	CATSGLTYFSSARWGDTEAFF	-	many	TRBJ1-1	TRBV15
TGTGCCACCAGCAGAGGTAGCGGGGGAACCTACGAGCAGTACTTC	CATSRGSGGTYEQYF	TRBD2	many	TRBJ2-7	TRBV15
TGTGCCAGTAGTTTCCCGACAGGTCATAGCAATCAGCCCCAGCATTTT	CASSFPTGHSNQPQHF	-	-	TRBJ1-5	TRBV19
TGTGCCAGCAGCTTAAATATCGGAGATCCCGTACAAGAGACCCAGTACTTC	CASSLNIGDPVQETQYF	-	-	TRBJ2-5	TRBV11-1
TGTGCCAGTAGTATACCAGGACAGCAAGCTTTCTTT	CASSIPGQQAFF	-	-	TRBJ1-1	TRBV19
TGCGCCAGCAGCTTGGAGGGACAGGCGACGGCCAAAAACATTAAGTACTTC	CASSLEGQATAKNIKYF	TRBD1	-	TRBJ2-4	TRBV5-1
TGTGCCAGCAGCTTATATCCGGAGCGACGGGCCACTGAAGCTTTCTTT	CASSLYPERRATEAFF	-	-	TRBJ1-1	TRBV11-2
TGTGCCAGCAGTGATCGCCATGGGGCAGGGAGGTCAGAGGAGCAGTACTTC	CASSDRHGAGRSEEQYF	-	-	TRBJ2-7	TRBV2
TGTGCCAGTTCCTCAACAGGGCTTAATTCGCCCCTCCACTTT	CASSSTGLNSPLHF	-	many	TRBJ1-6	TRBV28